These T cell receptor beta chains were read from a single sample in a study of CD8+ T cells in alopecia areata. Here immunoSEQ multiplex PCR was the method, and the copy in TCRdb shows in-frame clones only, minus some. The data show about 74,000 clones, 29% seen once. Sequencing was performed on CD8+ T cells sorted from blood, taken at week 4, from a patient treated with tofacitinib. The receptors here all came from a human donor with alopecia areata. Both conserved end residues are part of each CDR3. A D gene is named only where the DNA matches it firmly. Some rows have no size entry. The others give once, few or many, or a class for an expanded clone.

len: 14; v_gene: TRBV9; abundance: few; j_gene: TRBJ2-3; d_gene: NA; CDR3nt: TGTGCCAGCAGCGTAGCTTACGGCACAGATACGCAGTATTTT; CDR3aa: CASSVAYGTDTQYF
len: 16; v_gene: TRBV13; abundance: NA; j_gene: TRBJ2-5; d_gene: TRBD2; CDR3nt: TGTGCCAGCAGCTCCCCTCTGGGACTAGCGGGAGAGACCCAGTACTTC; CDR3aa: CASSSPLGLAGETQYF
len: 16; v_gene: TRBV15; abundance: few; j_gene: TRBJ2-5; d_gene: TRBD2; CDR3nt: TGTGCCACCAGCAGAGAAATTCGGGCGGGAGAAGAGACCCAGTACTTC; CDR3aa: CATSREIRAGEETQYF
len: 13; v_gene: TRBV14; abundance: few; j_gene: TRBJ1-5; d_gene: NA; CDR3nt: TGTGCCAGCAGCCGGGGGAAGAATCAGCCCCAGCATTTT; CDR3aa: CASSRGKNQPQHF
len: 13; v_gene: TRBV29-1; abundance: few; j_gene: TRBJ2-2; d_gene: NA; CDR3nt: TGCAGCGTTTCAGAGCTAAACACCGGGGAGCTGTTTTTT; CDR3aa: CSVSELNTGELFF
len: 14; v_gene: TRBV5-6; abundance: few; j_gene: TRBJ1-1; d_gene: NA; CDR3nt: TGTGCCAGCAGCTTGGTTCAGTTGAACACTGAAGCTTTCTTT; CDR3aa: CASSLVQLNTEAFF
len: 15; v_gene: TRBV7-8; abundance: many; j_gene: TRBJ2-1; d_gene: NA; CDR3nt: TGTGCCAGCAGCTCCCGACCCGTTGCCCAGAATAAGCAGTTCTTC; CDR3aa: CASSSRPVAQNKQFF
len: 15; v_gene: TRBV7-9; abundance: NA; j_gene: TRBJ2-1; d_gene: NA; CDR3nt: TGTGCCAGCAGCTTAAACCCCGGACCCTACAATGAGCAGTTCTTC; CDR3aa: CASSLNPGPYNEQFF
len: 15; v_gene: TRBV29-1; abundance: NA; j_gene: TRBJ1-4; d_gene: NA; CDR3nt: TGCAGCGCGCAGGAGACAGGTTTATCGCAGGAAAAACTGTTTTTT; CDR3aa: CSAQETGLSQEKLFF
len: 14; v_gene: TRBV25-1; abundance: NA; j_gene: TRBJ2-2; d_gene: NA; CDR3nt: TGTGCCAGCAGTGAATTAGGGGTCACCGGGGAGCTGTTTTTT; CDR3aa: CASSELGVTGELFF
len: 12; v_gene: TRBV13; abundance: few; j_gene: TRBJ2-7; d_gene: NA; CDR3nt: TGTGCCAGCAGCTTCCGGAGTTACGAGCAGTACTTC; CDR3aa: CASSFRSYEQYF
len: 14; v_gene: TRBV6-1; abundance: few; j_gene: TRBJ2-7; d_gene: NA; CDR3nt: TGTGCCAGCAGTCGGACTCCCGGGGGCTACGAGCAGTACTTC; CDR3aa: CASSRTPGGYEQYF
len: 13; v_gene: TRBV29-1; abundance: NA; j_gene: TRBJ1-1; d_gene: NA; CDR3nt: TGCAGCGTTGAGGGGGGGCATGACACTGAAGCTTTCTTT; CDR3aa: CSVEGGHDTEAFF
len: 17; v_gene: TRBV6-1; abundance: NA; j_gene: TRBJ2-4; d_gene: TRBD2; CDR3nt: TGTGCCAGCAGTGAAGCGAGGGAGCGGGGTACCAAAAACATTCAGTACTTC; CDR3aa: CASSEARERGTKNIQYF
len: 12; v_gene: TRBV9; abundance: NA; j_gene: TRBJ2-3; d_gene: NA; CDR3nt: TGTGCCAGCAGCGACTCCGGGAATACGCAGTATTTT; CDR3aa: CASSDSGNTQYF
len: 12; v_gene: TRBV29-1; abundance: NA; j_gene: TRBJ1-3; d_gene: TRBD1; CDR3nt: TGCAGCGTCTCGACAGGGGCAAACACCATATATTTT; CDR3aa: CSVSTGANTIYF
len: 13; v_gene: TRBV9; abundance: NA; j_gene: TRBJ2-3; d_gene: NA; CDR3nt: TGTGCCAGCAGCTCGGCGGGCACAGATACGCAGTATTTT; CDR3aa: CASSSAGTDTQYF
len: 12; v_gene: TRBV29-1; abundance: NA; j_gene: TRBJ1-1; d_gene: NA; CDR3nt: TGCAGCGTTGTGACAGCAAACACTGAAGCTTTCTTT; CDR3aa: CSVVTANTEAFF
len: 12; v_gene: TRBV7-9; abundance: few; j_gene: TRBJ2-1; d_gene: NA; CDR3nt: TGTGCCAGCAGCCCTACACAGGGATGGGAGTTCTTC; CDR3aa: CASSPTQGWEFF
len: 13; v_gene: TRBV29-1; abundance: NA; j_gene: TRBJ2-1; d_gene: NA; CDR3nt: TGCAGCGTTGTCCTAGCGAGTTACAATGAGCAGTTCTTC; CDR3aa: CSVVLASYNEQFF
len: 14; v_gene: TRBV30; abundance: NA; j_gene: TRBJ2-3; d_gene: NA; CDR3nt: TGTGCCTGGAGTGAGGTCGGGACCACAGATACGCAGTATTTT; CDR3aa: CAWSEVGTTDTQYF
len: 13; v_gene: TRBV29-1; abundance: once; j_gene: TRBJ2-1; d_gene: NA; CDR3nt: TGCAGCTTAACCGGGCCCTCGCAGGGGGAGCAGTTCTTC; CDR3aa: CSLTGPSQGEQFF
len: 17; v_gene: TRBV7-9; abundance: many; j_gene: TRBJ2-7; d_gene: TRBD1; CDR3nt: TGTGCCAGCAGCCAAGTAGCCCTCGGGACAGGGGGTTTGGGGCAGTACTTC; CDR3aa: CASSQVALGTGGLGQYF
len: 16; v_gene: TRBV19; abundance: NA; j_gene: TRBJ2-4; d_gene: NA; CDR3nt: TGTGCCAGTAGTATAGATACCGGGACCCCCGTGGACATTCAGTACTTC; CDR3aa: CASSIDTGTPVDIQYF
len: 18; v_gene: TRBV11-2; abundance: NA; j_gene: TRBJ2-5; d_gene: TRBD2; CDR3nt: TGTGCCAGCAGCTTAAACCGTCCCAGCGGGAGTTTCCAAGAGACCCAGTACTTC; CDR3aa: CASSLNRPSGSFQETQYF
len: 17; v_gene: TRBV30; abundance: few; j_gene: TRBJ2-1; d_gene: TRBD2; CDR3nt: TGTGCCTGGAGTTCCAGAACCGGGACTAGCGTCCACGGTGAGCAGTTCTTC; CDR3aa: CAWSSRTGTSVHGEQFF
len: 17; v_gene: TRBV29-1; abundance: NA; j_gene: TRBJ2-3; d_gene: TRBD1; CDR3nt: TGCAGCGTTGAGGGGACAGGGGGCCCACTGACCACAGATACGCAGTATTTT; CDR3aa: CSVEGTGGPLTTDTQYF
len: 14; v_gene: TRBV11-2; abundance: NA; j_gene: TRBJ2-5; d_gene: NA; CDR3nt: TGTGCCAGCAGCTTAAGAGGCGGGGCAGAGACCCAGTACTTC; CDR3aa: CASSLRGGAETQYF
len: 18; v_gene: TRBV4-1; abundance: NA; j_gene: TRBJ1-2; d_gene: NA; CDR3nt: TGCGCCAGCAGCCAAGAACCCCAGGCTGGCCGGATAAACTATGGCTACACCTTC; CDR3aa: CASSQEPQAGRINYGYTF
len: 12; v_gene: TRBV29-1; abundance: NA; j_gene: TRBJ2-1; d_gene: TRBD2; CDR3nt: TGCAGCGTTGTCCTAGACGGACTAGTCACCATCTTC; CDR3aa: CSVVLDGLVTIF
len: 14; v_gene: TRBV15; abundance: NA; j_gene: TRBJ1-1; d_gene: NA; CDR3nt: TGTGCCACGGCGGGCCGGGCAGCGAAAGGTGAAGCTTTCTTT; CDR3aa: CATAGRAAKGEAFF
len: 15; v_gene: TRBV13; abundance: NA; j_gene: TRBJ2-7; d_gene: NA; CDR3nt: TGTGCCAGCAGTGAGGAAGGGACCGCCCATTACGAGCAGTACTTC; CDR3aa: CASSEEGTAHYEQYF
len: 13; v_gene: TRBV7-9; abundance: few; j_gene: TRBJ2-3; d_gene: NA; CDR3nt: TGTGCCAGCAGCTCCCCCCCCACAGATACGCAGTATTTT; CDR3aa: CASSSPPTDTQYF
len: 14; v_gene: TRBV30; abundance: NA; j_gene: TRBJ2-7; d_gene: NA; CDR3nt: TGTGCCTGGAGGGAACGGGACCGACCCTACGAGCAGTACTTC; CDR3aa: CAWRERDRPYEQYF
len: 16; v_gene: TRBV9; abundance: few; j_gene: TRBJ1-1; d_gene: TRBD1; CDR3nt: TGTGCCAGCAGCGGCCGGGACAGGGGGCTTGACACTGAAGCTTTCTTT; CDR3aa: CASSGRDRGLDTEAFF
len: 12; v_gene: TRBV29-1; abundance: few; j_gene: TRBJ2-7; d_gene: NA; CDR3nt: TGCAGCGTGACTTTTCCTTCTACGGAGCAGTACTTC; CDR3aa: CSVTFPSTEQYF
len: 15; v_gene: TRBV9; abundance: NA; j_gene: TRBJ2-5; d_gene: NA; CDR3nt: TGTGCCAGCAGCGGCCGGGACCGACGCCAAGAGACCCAGTACTTC; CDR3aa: CASSGRDRRQETQYF
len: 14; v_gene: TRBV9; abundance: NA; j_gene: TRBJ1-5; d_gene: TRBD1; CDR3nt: TGTGCCAGCAGCCCGGGACAGAGCAATCAGCCCCAGCATTTT; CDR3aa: CASSPGQSNQPQHF
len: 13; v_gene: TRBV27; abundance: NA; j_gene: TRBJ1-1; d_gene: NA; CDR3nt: TGTGCCAGCAGTTGGGGGCGGAACACTGAAGCTTTCTTT; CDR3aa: CASSWGRNTEAFF
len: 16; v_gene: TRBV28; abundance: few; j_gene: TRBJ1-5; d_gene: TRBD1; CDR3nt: TGTGCCAGCAGTTTACTCGACGGACAGGCAGGGCAGCCCCAGCATTTT; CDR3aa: CASSLLDGQAGQPQHF
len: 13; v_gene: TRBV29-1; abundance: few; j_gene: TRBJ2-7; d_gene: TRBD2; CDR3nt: TGCAGCATTACTAGCGGGCTTTCCTACGAGCAGTACTTC; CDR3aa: CSITSGLSYEQYF
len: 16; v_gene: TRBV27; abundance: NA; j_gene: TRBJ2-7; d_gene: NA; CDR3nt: TGTGCCAGCAGTCCCCTCGATGGCGGGATACTGGACGAGCAGTACTTC; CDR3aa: CASSPLDGGILDEQYF
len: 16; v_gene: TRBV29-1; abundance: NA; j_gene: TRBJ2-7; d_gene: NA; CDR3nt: TGCAGCGTTGCGGGGGTAGCCGGGAAGGAGCCCTACGAGCAGTACTTC; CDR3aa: CSVAGVAGKEPYEQYF
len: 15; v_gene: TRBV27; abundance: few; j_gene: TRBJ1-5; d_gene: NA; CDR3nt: TGTGCCAGCAGTCCACTTGGGTTGAGCAATCAGCCCCAGCATTTT; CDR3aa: CASSPLGLSNQPQHF
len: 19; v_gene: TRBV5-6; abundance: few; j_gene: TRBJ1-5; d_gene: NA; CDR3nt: TGTGCCAGCAGCTTGGCCGCGGGCGGGGGCTTATGGAGCAATCAGCCCCAGCATTTT; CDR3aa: CASSLAAGGGLWSNQPQHF
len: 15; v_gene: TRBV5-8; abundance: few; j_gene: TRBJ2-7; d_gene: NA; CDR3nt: TGTGCCAGCAGCTTGTGGGGGTCCCGAGTCGGCGAGCAGTACTTC; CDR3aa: CASSLWGSRVGEQYF
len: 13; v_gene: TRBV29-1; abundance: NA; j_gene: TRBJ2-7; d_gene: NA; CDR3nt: TGCAGCGTTGTTGGTGACAAACTCTACGAGCAGTACTTC; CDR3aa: CSVVGDKLYEQYF
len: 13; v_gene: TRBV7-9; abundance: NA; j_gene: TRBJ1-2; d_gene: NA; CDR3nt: TGTGCCAGCAGCTTATGGTCCGCGGTTGGCTACACCTTC; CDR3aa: CASSLWSAVGYTF
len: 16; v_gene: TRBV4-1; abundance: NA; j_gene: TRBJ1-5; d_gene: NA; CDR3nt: TGCGCCAGCAGCCCTGGAGGGTCGGGGCAAAATCAGCCCCAGCATTTT; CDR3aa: CASSPGGSGQNQPQHF
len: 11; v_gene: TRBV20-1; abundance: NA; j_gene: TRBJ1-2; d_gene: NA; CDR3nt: TGCAGTGCTATAAGGGATAATGGCTACACCTTC; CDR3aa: CSAIRDNGYTF
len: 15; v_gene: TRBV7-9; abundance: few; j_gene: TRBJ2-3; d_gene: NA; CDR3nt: TGTGCCAGCAGCGAGGAGGCGCTTAGCACAGATACGCAGTATTTT; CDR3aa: CASSEEALSTDTQYF
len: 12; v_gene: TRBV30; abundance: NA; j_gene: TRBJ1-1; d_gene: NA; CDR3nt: TGTGCCTGGATACAGGGGAACACTGAAGCTTTCTTT; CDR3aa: CAWIQGNTEAFF
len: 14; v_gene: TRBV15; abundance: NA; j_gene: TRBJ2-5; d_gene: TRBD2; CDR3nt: TGTGCCACCAGCAGAGAGACTAGCGTGGAGACCCAGTACTTC; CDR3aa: CATSRETSVETQYF
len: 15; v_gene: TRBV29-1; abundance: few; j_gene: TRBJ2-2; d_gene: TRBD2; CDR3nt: TGCAGCGTTGAGGACAGCGGGAGTGCCACCGGGGAGCTGTTTTTT; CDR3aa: CSVEDSGSATGELFF
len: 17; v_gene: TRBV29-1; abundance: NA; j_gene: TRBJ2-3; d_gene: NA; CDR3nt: TGCAGCGTTGAAGAGATAGAAGGGCAGGACCCCGGAGATACGCAGTATTTT; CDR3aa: CSVEEIEGQDPGDTQYF